The clone carrying this T cell receptor (beta chain) was counted ten times or more. Its antigen remains unknown. This record comes from a study of neurological immune-mediated disorders. MiXCR, run by TCRdb on the 5' RACE reads, gives a single entry per CDR3 protein. The profile shows tens of thousands of distinct CDR3 sequences, 3% to 4.5% of them singletons. Findings and caveats of the study: The most TCR clonal expansion was seen in HTLV-1-associated myelopathy, whereas the least was seen in multiple sclerosis, below the level in healthy controls. None of the CDR3 amino acid sequences of expanded clones recurred across subjects, suggesting private repertoires in all groups. The multiple sclerosis repertoire cluster had no association with any clinical or MRI feature.

Trimming left V 4 bases short and J 0 bases short, with 7 bases between. Germline V CDR1 and CDR2: SGHRS, YFSETQ. The CDR3 totals 13 residues. The gene calls are TRBV5-1 and TRBJ1-2; D call uncertain. The TCR was taken from a man aged 55-75 years with multiple sclerosis. Sequenced sample: PBMCs. The CDR3: CASSPQSNYGYTF. As DNA, the CDR3 is TGCGCCAGCAGCCCCCAGTCTAACTATGGCTACACCTTC.